These 21 T cell receptor beta chains were all obtained from the same sample, sequenced in a study of blood T cell repertoires in COVID-19. Generated by immunoSEQ multiplex PCR, the TCRdb table keeps only in-frame clones and is missing some. The sample includes roughly 110,000 clones, roughly 84% of them seen just once. The sequenced sample was peripheral blood. The receptor set was obtained from a human donor in a cohort sampled during active COVID-19.

The chain uses TRBV28 and TRBJ1-5; 8 bases agree with TRBD1. V shed 6 bases and J 4 bases; nucleotides not matched to a gene: 8. The CDR3 sequence is 15 residues long. CDR1 and CDR2 (germline): MDHEN, SYDVKM. In DNA, the CDR3 is TGTGCCAGCAGCCAGGACAGGGAGAGGAATCAGCCCCAGCATTTT. Its protein is CASSQDRERNQPQHF.

The chain carries TRBV7-2 and TRBJ2-2, with D uncertain. V lost 1 base and J 2 bases, leaving 8 bases between the germline ends. CDR3 size: 15 residues. CDR1 is SGHTA, CDR2 FQGNSA, per germline. The CDR3 region has the DNA TGTGCCAGCAGCTTAGGGCAGGCTAACACCGGGGAGCTGTTTTTT. It specifies CASSLGQANTGELFF.

The chain employs TRBV4-2 and TRBJ2-7; 9 bases agree with TRBD1. In germline, CDR1 is LGHNA, CDR2 YNFKEQ. The CDR3 has 16 amino acids. The V and J ends lost 1 base and 3 bases, in that order; junction bases with no gene match: 7. CDR3 sequence (DNA): TGTGCCAGCAGCCAAGCCCCGGGACAGGGTGTCTACGAGCAGTACTTC. It specifies CASSQAPGQGVYEQYF.

The chain carries TRBV5-6 and TRBJ2-1; 9 bases agree with TRBD2. The CDR3 has 19 amino acids. Germline trimming cut 0 bases from V and 6 bases from J; bases unmatched to any gene: 16. Germline CDR1 reads SGHDT; CDR2 reads YYEEEE. The CDR3 nucleotides are TGTGCCAGCAGCTTGGGGGGGCCTAGCGGGATTACTTCAGGCAATGAGCAGTTCTTC. Residues: CASSLGGPSGITSGNEQFF. Supplemented by reference TRBV5-6 and TRBJ2-1, the full variable domain reads DAGVTQSPTHLIKTRGQQVTLRCSPKSGHDTVSWYQQALGQGPQFIFQYYEEEERQRGNFPDRFSGHQFPNYSSELNVNALLLGDSALYLCASSLGGPSGITSGNEQFFGPGTRLTVL.

This chain connects TRBV6-9 to TRBJ2-4, with TRBD2 as a possible D gene (5 bases). From germline, CDR1 is MNHGY and CDR2 SVAAGI. CDR3 length equals 16 residues. V was cut by 2 bases and J by 3 bases, with 14 bases left in between. The CDR3: CASSYAHTSGKNIQYF. CDR3 DNA: TGTGCCAGCAGTTATGCCCACACGAGCGGCAAAAACATTCAGTACTTC.

The rearrangement joins TRBV7-9 to TRBJ2-2; 8 bases are shared with TRBD2. Germline CDR1 and CDR2: SEHNR and FQNEAQ (reference sequence). The CDR3 runs 15 residues. V was clipped by 5 bases and J by 3 bases; unmatched bases: 5. The CDR3 reads CASSPSGSDTGELFF. The CDR3 DNA follows: TGTGCCAGCAGCCCAAGCGGGAGCGACACCGGGGAGCTGTTTTTT.

This clone was seen once. The chain links TRBV27 to TRBJ2-1; the match to TRBD2 covers 8 bases. With V trimmed by 4 bases and J by 0 bases, 5 bases remained unmatched. This CDR3 has 16 residues. The germline CDR1 and CDR2 sequences are MNHEY and SMNVEV (reference sequence). CDR3 protein: CASSSTLAVSYNEQFF. CDR3 DNA sequence: TGTGCCAGCAGTTCCACACTAGCGGTCTCCTACAATGAGCAGTTCTTC.

The chain is built from TRBV25-1 and TRBJ2-1, with 12 bases that match TRBD2. CDR1 and CDR2 from the germline V gene are MGHDK and SYGVNS. Trimming cost V 1 base and J 5 bases; bases outside gene matches: 6. The CDR3 totals 17 residues. In DNA form, the CDR3 reads TGTGCCAGCAGTGAATGGGGGACTAGCGGGCTAAACAATGAGCAGTTCTTC. It yields the protein CASSEWGTSGLNNEQFF.

The CDR3 DNA reads as TGCGCCCCCAGCGGGGGGAAGACAGGAGGTTACGAGCAGTACGTC. This encodes CAPSGGKTGGYEQYV. The chain combines TRBV4-3 with TRBJ2-7; 9 bases agree with TRBD2. Looked up from germline, CDR1 is LGHNA and CDR2 is YSLEER. This CDR3 has 15 amino acids. The ends lost 11 bases at V and 4 bases at J; junction bases unmatched: 15.

The chain recombines TRBV5-1 with TRBJ2-3, with 11 bases that match TRBD2. Germline values: CDR1 SGHRS, CDR2 YFSETQ. The ends lost 3 bases at V and 4 bases at J; junction bases unmatched: 7. The CDR3 contains 16 residues. CDR3 in amino acids: CASSWGTSGISDTQYF. Written as DNA, the CDR3 is TGCGCCAGCAGCTGGGGGACTAGCGGCATTTCAGATACGCAGTATTTT. Together with reference TRBV5-1 and TRBJ2-3, the CDR3 gives the full variable domain: KAGVTQTPRYLIKTRGQQVTLSCSPISGHRSVSWYQQTPGQGLQFLFEYFSETQRNKGNFPGRFSGRQFSNSRSEMNVSTLELGDSALYLCASSWGTSGISDTQYFGPGTRLTVL.

This clone was detected once. This chain joins TRBV21-1 and TRBJ1-5; TRBD1 is taken as the D call from the table, unchecked against the DNA. TRBV21-1 represents a pseudogene. The CDR3 covers 21 residues. In nucleotides, the CDR3 is TGTGCCAGCAGCTTTTGGGGAGACAGGGCGGCGACCAGTAGCCCTCATCAGCCCCAGCATTTT. It codes for CASSFWGDRAATSSPHQPQHF.

This rearrangement joins TRBV9 to TRBJ2-1, with 14 positions matching TRBD2. This CDR3 is 18 amino acids long. Per germline, CDR1 SGDLS and CDR2 YYNGEE. The V segment lost 0 bases and the J segment 0 bases; nucleotides outside the gene matches: 2. In nucleotides, the CDR3 is TGTGCCAGCAGCGTAGCAGGGACTAGCGGGGGCTCCTACAATGAGCAGTTCTTC. Its translation: CASSVAGTSGGSYNEQFF.

In this sample, this clone turned up a few times. The chain carries TRBV20-1 and TRBJ2-5, with D perhaps TRBD1 (6 bases). The CDR3 has 11 amino acids. Germline CDR1 reads DFQATT; CDR2 reads SNEGSKA (reference sequence). The CDR3 spells CSKGVRETQYF. The CDR3 region has the DNA TGCAGCAAGGGGGTTCGGGAGACCCAGTACTTC.

V usage is TRBV18 and J usage is TRBJ1-1, with 7 bases matching TRBD1. Germline V gene data show CDR1 as KGHSH and CDR2 as LQKENI. V was pared by 3 bases and J by 3 bases, with 4 bases of the junction left unmatched. The CDR3 sequence is 14 residues long. The CDR3 here is CASSPAQGDTEAFF. DNA of the CDR3: TGTGCCAGCTCACCTGCCCAGGGGGACACTGAAGCTTTCTTT.

This clone was counted between two and nine times. The chain employs TRBV19 and TRBJ2-4; TRBD2 is a possible D gene (6 bases). The CDR3 runs to 14 residues. V was clipped by 5 bases and J by 4 bases, with 12 bases between them. Germline loops: CDR1 LNHDA, CDR2 SQIVND (reference sequence). Here the CDR3 reads CASSGGSRKNIQYF. The CDR3 DNA is TGTGCCAGTAGTGGAGGGTCGAGGAAAAACATTCAGTACTTC.

The chain links TRBV9 to TRBJ2-7; TRBD1 matches at 7 bases. Germline CDR1 and CDR2: SGDLS and YYNGEE. V gave up 4 bases and J gave up 2 bases; unmatched junction bases: 6. The CDR3 sequence is 14 residues long. CDR3 bases: TGTGCCAGCAGCATGGGGACAGTCACCTACGAGCAGTACTTC. Residues: CASSMGTVTYEQYF.

This chain uses TRBV7-2 with TRBJ2-7, with 14 bases aligning to TRBD2. The CDR3 has 15 amino acids. The trim removed 1 base at V and 5 bases at J, leaving 1 base unmatched. Germline V CDR1 and CDR2: SGHTA, FQGNSA. The CDR3 region is CASSLGLAGGDEQYF. CDR3 coding DNA: TGTGCCAGCAGCTTAGGACTAGCGGGAGGGGACGAGCAGTACTTC.

This sequence joins TRBV19 and TRBJ1-5; possibly TRBD1 for D (5 bases). The CDR3 has 15 amino acids. The germline V and J ends were trimmed by 7 bases and 4 bases, with 17 bases remaining between them. Looked up from germline, CDR1 is LNHDA and CDR2 is SQIVND (reference sequence). DNA for the CDR3: TGTGCCAGTATGACAGTGGGACTTGAAAATCAGCCCCAGCATTTT. The encoded protein is CASMTVGLENQPQHF. The entire variable domain, with the rest obtained from reference TRBV19 and TRBJ1-5, is as follows: DGGITQSPKYLFRKEGQNVTLSCEQNLNHDAMYWYRQDPGQGLRLIYYSQIVNDFQKGDIAEGYSVSREKKESFPLTVTSAQKNPTAFYLCASMTVGLENQPQHFGDGTRLSIL.

The chain employs TRBV29-1 and TRBJ2-2; possible D gene TRBD1, 6 bases. The CDR3 is 12 amino acids. The V gene's germline CDR1 is SQVTM and CDR2 ANQGSEA. Between the trimmed V and J ends, which lost 7 bases and 6 bases, there was a span of 12 bases. The CDR3 nucleotides are TGCAGCGCTACAGGGCTCGCCGGGGAGCTGTTTTTT. Translating it yields CSATGLAGELFF.

The chain recombines TRBV5-1 with TRBJ2-3; 9 nucleotides agree with TRBD1. With 5 bases clipped from V and 2 bases from J, the junction kept 6 bases outside the gene matches. Per the germline V gene, CDR1 is SGHRS and CDR2 is YFSETQ. The CDR3 extends over 15 amino acids. CDR3 in amino acids: CASSLTGGYTDTQYF. CDR3 DNA sequence: TGCGCCAGCAGTTTGACAGGGGGTTACACAGATACGCAGTATTTT.

V usage is TRBV27 and J usage is TRBJ1-2, with D perhaps matching TRBD1 (5 bases). CDR1 and CDR2 (germline): MNHEY, SMNVEV (reference sequence). This CDR3 is 13 amino acids long. The V and J ends lost 5 bases and 4 bases respectively, with 11 bases between them. DNA for the CDR3: TGTGCCAGCAGTCTGACAGCCGGCTATGGCTACACCTTC. Protein product: CASSLTAGYGYTF.